Shown below are 2 T cell receptor beta chains from a single sample sequenced in a study of response to subunit inactivated influenza vaccine. TCRdb re-analysed the RT-PCR reads in MiXCR, keeping a single row per CDR3 protein. This sample has more than 550,000 distinct CDR3 sequences; over 9% occur once, and the top ten carry approximately 11%. The same data also went into a second study, on T cells expressing NK-cell markers. According to that study: What made the TCR beta cDNA was 5'RACE template switching with UMIs.

The sequencing here drew on PBMCs from blood, taken on the day of vaccination. The source of these receptors is a middle-aged man who received an inactivated influenza vaccine.

This clonotype was counted between two and nine times. V gene TRBV12-3 or TRBV12-4 combines with J gene TRBJ2-5; TRBD2 is a possible D gene (5 bases). V lost 7 bases and J 2 bases, leaving 14 bases between the germline ends. The CDR3 loop spans 14 amino acids. In DNA form, the CDR3 reads TGTGCCAGCACCGACCTCGGACTTCAAGAGACCCAGTACTTC. Its translation: CASTDLGLQETQYF.

This chain links TRBV5-1 with TRBJ2-7; 11 positions agree with TRBD2. V dropped 0 bases and J dropped 0; count of bases not matched to a gene: 8. The CDR3 sequence is 18 residues long. Germline CDR1 SGHRS, CDR2 YFSETQ. Written as DNA, the CDR3 is TGCGCCAGCAGCTTGGGACCCACTAGCGGGGGTCCCTCCTACGAGCAGTACTTC. Translation gives CASSLGPTSGGPSYEQYF. Together with reference TRBV5-1 and TRBJ2-7, the CDR3 gives the full variable domain: KAGVTQTPRYLIKTRGQQVTLSCSPISGHRSVSWYQQTPGQGLQFLFEYFSETQRNKGNFPGRFSGRQFSNSRSEMNVSTLELGDSALYLCASSLGPTSGGPSYEQYFGPGTRLTVT.